This is a list of T cell receptor beta chains from one sample in a study of T cell repertoires in aging, cancer and after chemotherapy. TCRdb reanalysed the multiplex PCR reads using MiXCR and keeps one entry per CDR3 protein. Counted here are around 2,300 distinct CDR3 sequences, 40% to 45% occurring once; the ten biggest clones make up approximately 40%. The sample was blood. The receptor source for this set is a human donor with a solid tumor. The conserved cysteine and the conserved F or W are not part of the CDR3 here. The order of the fields is J gene, V gene, CDR3 protein.

>TRBJ1-6|TRBV6-5
ASHGDLGNSPLH
>TRBJ1-1|TRBV5-1
ASSSQILMNTEAF
>TRBJ1-5|TRBV12-3/TRBV12-4
ASSFPGQGASQPQH
>TRBJ2-2|TRBV30
AWSGRGTGELF
>TRBJ1-2|TRBV6-6
ASSPGTVSSYT
>TRBJ1-1|TRBV6-5
ASQDSLNTEAF
>TRBJ1-1|TRBV15
ATSRDQGQAF
>TRBJ1-3|TRBV6-5
ASSYGRDSGNTIY
>TRBJ1-1|TRBV29-1
SVDKDTEAF
>TRBJ2-5|TRBV30
AWSRKGTETQY
>TRBJ1-6|TRBV6-2/TRBV6-3
ASSERGPDPNSPLH
>TRBJ1-3|TRBV6-2/TRBV6-3
ASSYSTNTIY
>TRBJ2-1|TRBV5-4
ASSLQGSNEQF
>TRBJ2-3|TRBV20-1
SARVADTQY
>TRBJ1-3|TRBV20-1
SAHAVLSGNTIY
>TRBJ2-4|TRBV7-2
ASSFPDIAKNIQY
>TRBJ2-5|TRBV30
AWSVRQGLAGGLHETQY
>TRBJ1-2|TRBV27
ASGRDTYGYT
>TRBJ2-2|TRBV6-2/TRBV6-3
ASSRQLKDQNTGELF
>TRBJ2-3|TRBV20-1
SASGLAGVGDTQY
>TRBJ1-2|TRBV20-1
SASRGDGYT
>TRBJ1-1|TRBV6-5
ASSGRRGEKAF
>TRBJ1-4|TRBV30
AWSSGSNEKLF
>TRBJ2-1|TRBV29-1
SVVNAAYNEQF
>TRBJ1-1|TRBV5-1
ASSFGRLNTEAF
>TRBJ1-5|TRBV6-6
ASSYLGDQPQH
>TRBJ1-1|TRBV7-6
ASSSEDRIEAF
>TRBJ1-2|TRBV5-1
ASSWDKSYGYT
>TRBJ2-1|TRBV20-1
SAGRGSQTSYNEQF
>TRBJ1-1|TRBV6-5
ASSYSGEGGVNTEAF
>TRBJ1-2|TRBV5-1
ASSLAGVGGYT
>TRBJ2-3|TRBV19
ASSRVGPTDTQY